One sample yielded the 2 T cell receptor beta chains listed below, sequenced in a study of control samples from healthy donors and cancer patients. Repertoires were generated with immunoSEQ multiplex PCR, while TCRdb's copy carries only in-frame clones and drops some. The sample consists of around 120,000 clones, 70% to 90% of them appearing once. Sequences were obtained from blood. The receptors shown here come from a man aged 55 to 70 in good health.

The rearrangement uses TRBV6-5 and TRBJ1-1, with 11 nucleotides matching TRBD1. Trimming cost V 8 bases and J 1 base; bases outside gene matches: 6. Per the germline V gene, CDR1 is MNHEY and CDR2 is SVGAGI. CDR3 size: 15 residues. CDR3 amino acids: CASSGQGAKNTEAFF. The CDR3 region has the DNA TGTGCCAGCTCCGGACAGGGGGCGAAGAACACTGAAGCTTTCTTT.

The rearrangement links TRBV6-5 to TRBJ1-1; D unclear. V gave up 6 bases and J gave up 0 bases, with 11 bases separating them. The CDR3 extends over 14 amino acids. In germline, CDR1 is MNHEY, CDR2 SVGAGI. CDR3 loop: CASRGRPMNTEAFF. As DNA, the CDR3 is TGTGCCAGCAGGGGGAGACCGATGAACACTGAAGCTTTCTTT.